The entry below describes one T cell receptor beta chain. The antigen is unknown. V lost 2 bases, J lost 2 bases, and 3 bases stayed unmatched. The germline CDR1 and CDR2 sequences are MNHEY and SVGAGI. The CDR3 is 15 residues long. The data stem from a study of response to subunit inactivated influenza vaccine. Notes on the study in general: Only a handful of new T cells, the authors suggested, are recruited with each seasonal influenza vaccination.

One entry per CDR3 protein, called by TCRdb with MiXCR from the RT-PCR reads. The table has a few hundred thousand distinct CDR3 sequences, approximately 14% seen once. This specimen was PBMCs from blood, taken approximately 12 days after vaccination. This TCR came from a man aged 50 to 60 who received an inactivated influenza vaccine. The rearrangement joins TRBV6-5 to TRBJ2-3, with 8 nucleotides matching TRBD2. The DNA of the CDR3 is TGTGCCAGCAGTTACCTTAGCGGGAACACAGATACGCAGTATTTT. It is translated as CASSYLSGNTDTQYF.